The 5 T cell receptor beta chains below all came from one sample that was sequenced in a study of Ad26.COV2.S vaccination and SARS-CoV-2 variants. Sequencing used immunoSEQ multiplex PCR; TCRdb keeps in-frame clones, though not all of them. The sample carries hundreds of thousands of clones, about 89% recorded once. The treatment here: about 20 received Ad26.COV2.S at low or high dose, single or two shots; several received placebo; per-sample allocation not given. Sampling happened 63 days after the first vaccine or placebo injection. The specimen comprised peripheral blood, sampled in a trial of Ad26.COV2.S vaccine versus placebo. Every receptor here comes from a person aged 18-65 years who received the Ad26.COV2.S COVID-19 vaccine or a placebo.

V and J are TRBV3-1 (or the pseudogene TRBV3-2) and TRBJ2-3; D tentatively fits TRBD1 or TRBD2 (6 bases each). The CDR3 totals 14 residues. The V end was cut by 4 bases, the J end by 1 base, with 9 bases between. From germline, CDR1 is LGHDT and CDR2 YNNKEL (reference sequence). CDR3 sequence reads: CASSPGGRTDTQYF. The CDR3 DNA sequence: TGTGCCAGCAGCCCCGGGGGCCGCACAGATACGCAGTATTTT.

This chain links TRBV12-5 with TRBJ1-1; tentative D call: TRBD1 (5 bases). CDR1 is LGHNT, CDR2 FRNRAP, per germline. The CDR3 consists of 13 residues. V lost 5 bases, J lost 4 bases, and 11 bases lay in between. CDR3 sequence reads: CASGRQGFTEAFF. CDR3 nucleotide sequence: TGTGCTAGTGGTCGGCAGGGTTTCACTGAAGCTTTCTTT.

J is TRBJ1-2 and V is TRBV5-1; 8 nucleotides line up with TRBD1. V was clipped by 3 bases and J by 6 bases; unmatched bases: 7. Germline V gene sequence: CDR1 SGHRS, CDR2 YFSETQ. The CDR3 consists of 14 residues. The CDR3 sequence: CASSYTGTGNGYTF. DNA of the CDR3: TGCGCCAGCAGCTACACCGGGACAGGAAATGGCTACACCTTC.

The CDR3 sequence is CASKPTTSSTDTQYF. CDR3 sequence (DNA): TGTGCCAGCAAGCCGACTACATCAAGCACAGATACGCAGTATTTT. The chain has TRBV7-9 and TRBJ2-3; possible D gene TRBD2, 5 bases. The CDR3 loop spans 15 amino acids. The V gene's germline CDR1 is SEHNR and CDR2 FQNEAQ (reference sequence). V lost 7 bases to trimming and J lost 0 bases, with 14 bases between them.

This clone was picked up one time. The gene calls are TRBV10-3 and TRBJ2-7, with 8 bases fitting TRBD2. This CDR3 has 14 amino acids. Germline loops: CDR1 ENHRY, CDR2 SYGVKD. V dropped 11 bases and J dropped 6; count of bases not matched to a gene: 15. This chain's CDR3 is CASREGKVLSEQYF. The CDR3, as DNA: TGTGCCTCCCGGGAGGGAAAGGTTTTGAGCGAGCAGTACTTC.